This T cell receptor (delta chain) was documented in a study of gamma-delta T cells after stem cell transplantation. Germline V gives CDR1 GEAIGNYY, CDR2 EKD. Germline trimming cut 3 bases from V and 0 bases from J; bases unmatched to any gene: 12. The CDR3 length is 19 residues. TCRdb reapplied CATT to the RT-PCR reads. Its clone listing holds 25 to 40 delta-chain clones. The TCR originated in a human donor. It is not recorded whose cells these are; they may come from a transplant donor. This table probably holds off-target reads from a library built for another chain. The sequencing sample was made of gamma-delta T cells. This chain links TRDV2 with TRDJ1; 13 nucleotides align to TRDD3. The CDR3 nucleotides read TGTGCCTGTGACTCTATACTGGGGGATACGGGAAGTCACACCGATAAACTCATCTTT. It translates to CACDSILGDTGSHTDKLIF.